This TCR beta chain was sequenced during a study of T cells in localized non-small cell lung cancer. Notes on the study in general: Adjacent lung exhibited a median of about 57 among the 100 most abundant tumor clones. Higher T cell density in the blood was associated with longer overall survival, whereas higher adjacent-lung clonality associated with shorter survival. In uninvolved adjacent lung, T cell clonality reached its highest value, exceeding tumor. Owing to sequencing of a solitary tumor region, heterogeneity cannot be discounted.

V lost 5 bases, J lost 0 bases, and 11 bases lay in between. CDR1 is LNHDA, CDR2 SQIVND, per germline (reference sequence). There are 15 residues in the CDR3. Note on this clone: Its cognate antigen is unknown.

Profiled with immunoSEQ multiplex PCR; TCRdb holds only in-frame clones, not every one. This sample has about 70,000 clones; about nine tenths occur once, and the top ten carry around a fifth. This material consisted of peripheral blood, taken before any cancer treatment. The chain is built from TRBV19 and TRBJ1-3, with no clear D. The TCR was taken from a male donor older than 55 with stage III squamous cell lung carcinoma. CDR3 bases: TGTGCCAGTAGTTACAGCTTACTCTCTGGAAACACCATATATTTT. It specifies CASSYSLLSGNTIYF.